These 32 T cell receptor beta chains were all obtained from the same sample, sequenced in a study of cytomegalovirus exposure and HLA in healthy donors. Measured with immunoSEQ multiplex PCR; TCRdb has only the in-frame clones, and not every one. The sample records 200,000 to 250,000 clones, over 80% being singletons. Sequenced: PBMCs. Source of these receptors: a woman under 40 in good health and CMV-seropositive.

The chain recombines TRBV10-1 with TRBJ2-7; 11 bases are shared with TRBD2. V was pared by 5 bases and J by 5 bases, with 14 bases of the junction left unmatched. CDR3 length: 17 residues. Germline V gives CDR1 WNHNN, CDR2 SYGVQD (reference sequence). The CDR3 DNA is TGCGCCAGCAGTAAATCGCAAATAGCGGGAGGGCCCAACGAGCAGTACTTC. Translated: CASSKSQIAGGPNEQYF.

The chain is built from TRBV29-1 and TRBJ1-4; TRBD1 matches 7 bases. Germline V gene lookup returns CDR1 SQVTM and CDR2 ANQGSEA. CDR3 size: 14 residues. J was trimmed by 8 bases and V by 7 bases; bases with no gene match: 13. The CDR3 loop is CSAPMGQRGEKLFF. CDR3 sequence (DNA): TGCAGCGCCCCAATGGGACAGCGAGGGGAAAAACTGTTTTTT.

This clone has a handful of counts. The chain has TRBV19 and TRBJ1-5; 7 bases map to TRBD1. Per germline, CDR1 LNHDA and CDR2 SQIVND (reference sequence). The length of the CDR3 is 14 residues. V trimming: 10 bases; J trimming: 3 bases; junction bases outside the gene matches: 9. The CDR3 reads CATSGRGDNQPQHF. The CDR3 DNA follows: TGTGCCACTTCCGGCAGGGGGGACAATCAGCCCCAGCATTTT.

The J gene is TRBJ2-3, the V gene TRBV6-1; D ambiguous. This CDR3 has 14 residues. From germline, CDR1 is MNHNS and CDR2 SASEGT. V lost 0 bases and J 0 bases, leaving 4 bases between the germline ends. In DNA, the CDR3 is TGTGCCAGCAGTGAAGCTACTAGCACAGATACGCAGTATTTT. Its protein product is CASSEATSTDTQYF.

The CDR3 region has the DNA TGTGCCAGCAGCGTAGATGAATGGTCCGGCAATGAGCAGTTCTTC. Protein product: CASSVDEWSGNEQFF. The rearrangement joins TRBV9 to TRBJ2-1, with D hard to call. V was trimmed by 0 bases and J by 6 bases, leaving 13 bases between them. This CDR3 has 15 amino acids. Germline V lookup: CDR1 SGDLS, CDR2 YYNGEE.

CDR3 nucleotides: TGTGCCAGCAGCTTAGGGGAAAACGATGGCTACACCTTC. As protein: CASSLGENDGYTF. The chain links TRBV7-2 to TRBJ1-2; unclear D gene. Germline CDR1 is SGHTA and CDR2 is FQGNSA. Trimming removed 1 base at V and 6 bases at J, with 9 bases between. This CDR3 has 13 residues.

The chain is built from TRBV5-1 and TRBJ2-5; TRBD2 is a possible D gene (7 bases). The CDR3 has 15 residues. V was cut by 0 bases and J by 5 bases, with 14 bases left in between. CDR1 is SGHRS, CDR2 YFSETQ, per germline. The CDR3 loop reads CASSLVRGAWETQYF. CDR3 nucleotides: TGCGCCAGCAGCTTGGTTCGGGGGGCCTGGGAGACCCAGTACTTC.

The V call is TRBV21-1, the J call TRBJ2-7; TRBD1, as called in the table, went unchecked against the DNA. TRBV21-1 corresponds to a pseudogene. The CDR3 is 14 amino acids. The CDR3, as DNA: TGTGCCAGCAGCCTTGGTGGGACAGACTACGAGCAGTACTTC. Translation gives CASSLGGTDYEQYF.

This rearrangement joins TRBV6-5 to TRBJ2-7; D remains ambiguous. The CDR3 runs 13 residues. Trimming shortened V by 2 bases and J by 3 bases, and 8 bases separated the two germline ends. Germline V gene data show CDR1 as MNHEY and CDR2 as SVGAGI. The CDR3 loop is CASSYGENYEQYF. The CDR3 DNA reads TGTGCCAGCAGTTACGGAGAAAACTACGAGCAGTACTTC.

The CDR3 loop is CAWRGGAGELFF. As DNA, the CDR3 is TGTGCCTGGAGGGGAGGAGCCGGGGAGCTGTTTTTT. V gene TRBV30 combines with J gene TRBJ2-2; D is perhaps TRBD2 (6 bases). This CDR3 region has 12 residues. The V gene lost 3 bases and the J gene lost 6 bases, with 8 bases spanning the gap. Germline assignment: CDR1 GTSNPN and CDR2 SVGIG (reference sequence).

The chain has TRBV6-5 and TRBJ2-7; D tentatively fits TRBD1 or TRBD2 (5 bases each). Germline values: CDR1 MNHEY, CDR2 SVGAGI. The CDR3 is 11 amino acids. V lost 4 bases to trimming and J lost 4 bases, with 5 bases between them. DNA of the CDR3: TGTGCCAGCAGTTGGGGGTACGAGCAGTACTTC. It yields the protein CASSWGYEQYF.

This chain uses TRBV27 with TRBJ2-5; 10 bases agree with TRBD2. With 8 bases clipped from V and 0 bases from J, the junction kept 3 bases outside the gene matches. The CDR3 totals 14 residues. Germline CDR1 reads MNHEY; CDR2 reads SMNVEV (reference sequence). CDR3 protein: CASQGLANQETQYF. DNA for the CDR3: TGTGCCAGCCAGGGACTAGCGAACCAAGAGACCCAGTACTTC.

The rearrangement uses TRBV9 and TRBJ2-1, with 14 bases lining up with TRBD2. The CDR3 covers 16 residues. CDR1 and CDR2 from the germline V gene are SGDLS and YYNGEE. With 2 bases clipped from V and 7 bases from J, the junction kept 5 bases outside the gene matches. The chain's CDR3 is CASSVGLAGAGNEQFF. For the CDR3, the DNA is TGTGCCAGCAGCGTGGGACTAGCGGGAGCAGGGAATGAGCAGTTCTTC.

This clone was seen a single time. The V call is TRBV30, the J call TRBJ1-4; D gene uncertain. CDR3 length: 12 amino acids. CDR1 is GTSNPN and CDR2 is SVGIG in the germline V gene (reference sequence). Trimming stripped 1 base from V and 5 bases from J, with 5 bases between. CDR3 sequence reads: CAWSEGNEKLFF. As DNA, the CDR3 is TGTGCCTGGAGTGAGGGAAATGAAAAACTGTTTTTT.

In this sample, this clone turned up once. This chain links TRBV29-1 with TRBJ2-3; 7 bases align to TRBD1. Germline V gene lookup returns CDR1 SQVTM and CDR2 ANQGSEA. Trimming removed 1 base from V and 5 bases from J; junction bases left unmatched: 3. CDR3 length: 13 amino acids. CDR3 in DNA: TGCAGCGTTGAAGCCGGGGACAGAGATACGCAGTATTTT. Its protein product is CSVEAGDRDTQYF.

The chain joins TRBV14 to TRBJ1-4; unclear D gene. Germline V gene data show CDR1 as SGHDN and CDR2 as FVKESK. The CDR3 runs to 15 residues. Deletions cut 1 base from V and 0 bases from J, with 6 bases between. In DNA, the CDR3 is TGTGCCAGCAGCCAAGGCCAAGCAACTAATGAAAAACTGTTTTTT. The encoded protein is CASSQGQATNEKLFF.

This chain uses TRBV27 with TRBJ1-5; TRBD1 matches 7 bases. After removal of 6 bases from V and 2 bases from J, the junction contained 7 bases not matched to a gene. The CDR3 sequence is 15 residues long. CDR1 MNHEY and CDR2 SMNVEV come from the germline V gene (reference sequence). The CDR3 sequence: CASRKGTDGNQPQHF. In nucleotides, the CDR3 is TGTGCCAGCAGGAAAGGGACAGATGGCAATCAGCCCCAGCATTTT.

The genes are TRBV11-3 and TRBJ2-5; D call uncertain. CDR3 length equals 11 residues. Trimming took 4 bases from V and 4 from J, leaving 4 bases between them. CDR1 SGHNT and CDR2 YENEEA come from the germline V gene. The CDR3 DNA reads as TGTGCCAGCAGCTGGAGAGAGACCCAGTACTTC. Translation gives CASSWRETQYF.

The J gene is TRBJ2-1, the V gene TRBV28; 11 bases agree with TRBD1. Trimming at V came to 5 bases and at J to 7 bases, leaving 10 bases not matched to a gene. This CDR3 has 16 residues. Germline V gene data show CDR1 as MDHEN and CDR2 as SYDVKM. This chain's CDR3 is CASSPPPGQGGNEQFF. The CDR3 nucleotides are TGTGCCAGCAGTCCCCCCCCGGGACAGGGGGGTAATGAGCAGTTCTTC. The full variable domain, its missing parts supplied by reference TRBV28 and TRBJ2-1, is DVKVTQSSRYLVKRTGEKVFLECVQDMDHENMFWYRQDPGLGLRLIYFSYDVKMKEKGDIPEGYSVSREKKERFSLILESASTNQTSMYLCASSPPPGQGGNEQFFGPGTRLTVL.

The CDR3 sequence: CASSVDGPAGGYTF. The CDR3, as DNA: TGTGCCAGCAGCGTAGATGGCCCAGCGGGGGGCTACACCTTC. The chain carries TRBV9 and TRBJ1-2; D remains ambiguous. Trimming took 0 bases from V and 8 from J, leaving 14 bases between them. The CDR3 runs 14 residues. The germline CDR1 and CDR2 sequences are SGDLS and YYNGEE.

The chain is built from TRBV6-5 and TRBJ2-7, with D perhaps TRBD2 (6 bases). This CDR3 contains 14 residues. The germline V gene encodes CDR1 MNHEY and CDR2 SVGAGI. Trimming stripped 2 bases from V and 6 bases from J, with 14 bases between. The CDR3 sequence is CASSYRLEAGEQYF. In nucleotides, the CDR3 is TGTGCCAGCAGTTACCGGCTAGAAGCGGGCGAGCAGTACTTC.

This rearrangement joins TRBV11-2 to TRBJ1-1, with no clear D. The CDR3 spans 15 residues. V was trimmed by 0 bases and J by 4 bases, leaving 12 bases between them. Germline loops: CDR1 SGHAT, CDR2 FQNNGV. CDR3 sequence (DNA): TGTGCCAGCAGCTTAGAGTCAGCAAGCTTCACTGAAGCTTTCTTT. It yields the protein CASSLESASFTEAFF.

The CDR3 nucleotides are TGTGCCAGCAGTTTAAGCAGGGGTTCCTACAATGAGCAGTTCTTC. Translation gives CASSLSRGSYNEQFF. The J gene is TRBJ2-1, the V gene TRBV27; the D gene is possibly TRBD1 (6 bases). CDR1 is MNHEY and CDR2 is SMNVEV in the germline V gene (reference sequence). The V end lost 2 bases, the J end lost 1 base, and 9 bases lay between the germline ends. The CDR3 runs 15 residues.

The genes are TRBV28 and TRBJ2-5; tentative D call: TRBD2 (6 bases). This CDR3 has 14 amino acids. Per germline, CDR1 MDHEN and CDR2 SYDVKM. Trimming stripped 6 bases from V and 1 base from J, with 12 bases between. The CDR3 bases are TGTGCCAGCAGCCCGCCAGCGGGCCAAGAGACCCAGTACTTC. It codes for CASSPPAGQETQYF.

The chain uses TRBV19 and TRBJ1-1; TRBD1 agrees at 8 bases. Trimming removed 4 bases from V and 0 bases from J; junction bases left unmatched: 7. Germline V CDR1 and CDR2: LNHDA, SQIVND (reference sequence). The CDR3 totals 16 residues. DNA for the CDR3: TGTGCCAGTAGTACCCCGGGACAGGTTCTGAACACTGAAGCTTTCTTT. It codes for CASSTPGQVLNTEAFF.

V is TRBV6-5 and J is TRBJ1-2; weak D call: TRBD1 (5 bases). The germline gives CDR1 MNHEY, CDR2 SVGAGI. V lost 9 bases, J lost 4 bases, and 9 bases lay in between. The CDR3 runs 11 residues. The CDR3 sequence: CASQGLYGYTF. The CDR3, as DNA: TGTGCCAGTCAGGGACTCTATGGCTACACCTTC.

The chain carries TRBV5-1 and TRBJ2-3, with TRBD1 matching 9 bases. Germline CDR1 SGHRS, CDR2 YFSETQ. The CDR3 has 16 amino acids. The trim removed 4 bases at V and 0 bases at J, leaving 6 bases unmatched. CDR3 DNA sequence: TGCGCCAGCAGCCCAGGACAGGGGCCTAGCACAGATACGCAGTATTTT. Its translation is CASSPGQGPSTDTQYF.

This clone was detected only a few times. This chain uses TRBV28 with TRBJ2-1, with 9 bases fitting TRBD2. CDR1 and CDR2 from the germline V gene are MDHEN and SYDVKM. Trimming removed 3 bases from V and 4 bases from J; junction bases left unmatched: 13. This CDR3 is built from 18 residues. Here the CDR3 DNA reads TGTGCCAGCAGTTTCCGGCAGTTTAGCGGGAGTGAGTACAATGAGCAGTTCTTC. Translating it yields CASSFRQFSGSEYNEQFF.

V is TRBV4-2 and J is TRBJ1-1; D unresolved. Per germline, CDR1 LGHNA and CDR2 YNFKEQ. V was cut by 3 bases and J by 5 bases, with 7 bases left in between. The length of the CDR3 is 12 residues. CDR3 sequence: CASSQGNTEAFF. The CDR3 DNA reads TGTGCCAGCAGCCAGGGGAATACTGAAGCTTTCTTT.

The chain uses TRBV27 and TRBJ1-5, with 7 bases that match TRBD1. V gave up 3 bases and J gave up 3 bases; unmatched junction bases: 14. Per germline, CDR1 MNHEY and CDR2 SMNVEV (reference sequence). CDR3 length: 18 amino acids. CDR3 coding DNA: TGTGCCAGCAGTTTTTCTCGGACAGGACGGAAGGACAATCAGCCCCAGCATTTT. Its protein is CASSFSRTGRKDNQPQHF.

The chain carries TRBV7-9 and TRBJ1-1; TRBD1 agrees at 7 bases. This CDR3 comprises 14 residues. Germline values: CDR1 SEHNR, CDR2 FQNEAQ (reference sequence). J was trimmed by 11 bases and V by 0 bases; bases with no gene match: 9. CDR3: CASSLAEGAGRAFF. The CDR3 nucleotides read TGTGCCAGCAGCTTAGCAGAGGGGGCAGGGCGCGCTTTCTTT.

This clone was counted many times. V is TRBV6-4 and J is TRBJ2-1, with 7 bases lining up with TRBD2. The V gene end was trimmed by 3 bases and the J gene end by 6 bases; junction bases not matched to a gene: 8. This CDR3 region has 15 residues. CDR1 is MRHNA and CDR2 is SNTAGT in the germline V gene. The CDR3 DNA reads as TGTGCCAGCAGTGAAGAGGCGGGAGCTGTCAATGAGCAGTTCTTC. This gives the protein CASSEEAGAVNEQFF.